Given below is one T cell receptor beta chain in context. The data are from a study of blood T cells in healthy people across ages. Per germline, CDR1 MGHDK and CDR2 SYGVNS. CDR3 size: 11 residues. V was shortened by 10 bases and J by 7 bases, with 13 bases between the two germline ends. With a J-beta primer mix and a sample-barcoded 5' primer, a second PCR ran about 7 to 12 cycles. TCRdb re-called the 5' RACE reads through MiXCR, storing one row per CDR3 protein. This table holds hundreds of thousands of distinct CDR3 sequences, roughly 64% found once. The genes are TRBV25-1 and TRBJ1-2; D may be TRBD1 (5 bases). The receptor was isolated from a man younger than 40 in good health. Sequencing input: blood. CDR3 sequence reads: CATKEGAGYTF. The DNA of the CDR3 is TGTGCCACCAAGGAAGGGGCTGGCTACACCTTC.